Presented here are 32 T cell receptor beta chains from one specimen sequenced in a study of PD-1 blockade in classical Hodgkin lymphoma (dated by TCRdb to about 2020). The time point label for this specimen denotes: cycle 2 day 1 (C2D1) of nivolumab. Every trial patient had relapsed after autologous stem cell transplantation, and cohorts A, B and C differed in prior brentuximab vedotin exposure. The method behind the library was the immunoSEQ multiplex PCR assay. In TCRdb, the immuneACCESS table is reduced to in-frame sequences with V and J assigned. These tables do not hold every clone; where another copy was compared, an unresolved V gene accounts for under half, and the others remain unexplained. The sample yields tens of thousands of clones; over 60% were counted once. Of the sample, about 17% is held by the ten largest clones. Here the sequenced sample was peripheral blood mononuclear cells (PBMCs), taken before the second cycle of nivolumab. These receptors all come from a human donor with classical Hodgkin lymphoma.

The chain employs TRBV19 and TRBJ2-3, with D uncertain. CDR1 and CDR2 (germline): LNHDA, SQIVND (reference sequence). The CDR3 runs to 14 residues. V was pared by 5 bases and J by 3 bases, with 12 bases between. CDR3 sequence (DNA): TGTGCCAGTAGTTTACTTTTTAGAACAGATACGCAGTATTTT. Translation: CASSLLFRTDTQYF. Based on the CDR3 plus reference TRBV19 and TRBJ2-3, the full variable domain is DGGITQSPKYLFRKEGQNVTLSCEQNLNHDAMYWYRQDPGQGLRLIYYSQIVNDFQKGDIAEGYSVSREKKESFPLTVTSAQKNPTAFYLCASSLLFRTDTQYFGPGTRLTVL.

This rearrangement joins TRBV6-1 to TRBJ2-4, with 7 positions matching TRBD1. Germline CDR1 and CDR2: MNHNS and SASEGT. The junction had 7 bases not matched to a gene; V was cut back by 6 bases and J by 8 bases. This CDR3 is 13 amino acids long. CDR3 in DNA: TGTGCCAGCAGCGCCGACAGGGCGGACATTCAGTACTTC. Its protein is CASSADRADIQYF.

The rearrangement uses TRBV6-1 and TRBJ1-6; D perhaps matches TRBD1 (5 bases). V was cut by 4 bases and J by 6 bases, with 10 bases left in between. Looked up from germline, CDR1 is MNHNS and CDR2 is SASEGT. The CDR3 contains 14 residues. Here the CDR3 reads CASSATAPNSPLHF. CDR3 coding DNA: TGTGCCAGCAGTGCGACAGCACCTAATTCACCCCTCCACTTT.

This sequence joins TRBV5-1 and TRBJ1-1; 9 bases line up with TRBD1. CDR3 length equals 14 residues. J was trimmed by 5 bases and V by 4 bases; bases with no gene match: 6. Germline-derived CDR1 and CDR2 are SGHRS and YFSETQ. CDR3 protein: CASSRGQGRTEAFF. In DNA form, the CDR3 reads TGCGCCAGCAGCCGGGGACAGGGAAGGACTGAAGCTTTCTTT.

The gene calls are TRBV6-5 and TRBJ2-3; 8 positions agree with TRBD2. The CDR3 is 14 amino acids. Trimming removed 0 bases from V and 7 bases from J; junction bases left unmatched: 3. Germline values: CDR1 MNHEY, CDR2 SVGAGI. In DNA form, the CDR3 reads TGTGCCAGCAGTTACTCTAGCGGGATCAATACGCAGTATTTT. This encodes CASSYSSGINTQYF.

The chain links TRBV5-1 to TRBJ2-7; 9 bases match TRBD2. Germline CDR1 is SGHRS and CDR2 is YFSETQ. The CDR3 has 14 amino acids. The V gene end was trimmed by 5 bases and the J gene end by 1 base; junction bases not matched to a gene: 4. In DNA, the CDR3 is TGCGCCAGCAGTCTGCGGGAGGGTTCCTACGAGCAGTACTTC. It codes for CASSLREGSYEQYF.

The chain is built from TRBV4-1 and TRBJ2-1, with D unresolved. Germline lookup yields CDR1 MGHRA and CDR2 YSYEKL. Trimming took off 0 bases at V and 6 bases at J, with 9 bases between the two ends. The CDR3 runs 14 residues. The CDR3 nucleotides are TGCGCCAGCAGCCAAGATCTGGGTAGCAATGAGCAGTTCTTC. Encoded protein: CASSQDLGSNEQFF.

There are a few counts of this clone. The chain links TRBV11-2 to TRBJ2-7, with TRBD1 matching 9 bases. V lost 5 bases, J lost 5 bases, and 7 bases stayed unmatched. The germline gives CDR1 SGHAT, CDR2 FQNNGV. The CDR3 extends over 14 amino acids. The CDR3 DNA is TGTGCCAGCAGCGGGGACAGGGTGTCCCACGAGCAGTACTTC. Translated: CASSGDRVSHEQYF.

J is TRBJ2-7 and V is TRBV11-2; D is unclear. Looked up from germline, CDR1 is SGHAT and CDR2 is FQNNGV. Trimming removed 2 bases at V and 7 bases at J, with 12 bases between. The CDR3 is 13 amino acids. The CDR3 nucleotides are TGTGCCAGCAGCTTAATGGGGTCAGGAGAGCAGTACTTC. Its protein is CASSLMGSGEQYF.

CDR3 DNA: TGTGCCATCAGTGAAGGGACAGGGTCCTACGAGCAGTACTTC. Amino acids: CAISEGTGSYEQYF. The chain uses TRBV10-3 and TRBJ2-7; TRBD1 aligns across 9 bases. The CDR3 covers 14 residues. The V gene's germline CDR1 is ENHRY and CDR2 SYGVKD. V gave up 3 bases and J gave up 1 base; unmatched junction bases: 1.

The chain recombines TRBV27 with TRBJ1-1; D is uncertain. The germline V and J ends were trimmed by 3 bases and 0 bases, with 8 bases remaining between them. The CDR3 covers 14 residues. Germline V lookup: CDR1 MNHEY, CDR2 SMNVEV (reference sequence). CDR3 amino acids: CASSFSRMNTEAFF. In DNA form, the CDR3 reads TGTGCCAGCAGTTTCTCCCGGATGAACACTGAAGCTTTCTTT.

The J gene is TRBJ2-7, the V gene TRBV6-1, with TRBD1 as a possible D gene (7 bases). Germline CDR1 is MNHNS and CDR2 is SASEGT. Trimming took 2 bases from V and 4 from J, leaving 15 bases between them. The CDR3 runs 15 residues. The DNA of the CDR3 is TGTGCCAGCAGTGAAACAGGGGTTGGGGGGTACGAGCAGTACTTC. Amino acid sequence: CASSETGVGGYEQYF.

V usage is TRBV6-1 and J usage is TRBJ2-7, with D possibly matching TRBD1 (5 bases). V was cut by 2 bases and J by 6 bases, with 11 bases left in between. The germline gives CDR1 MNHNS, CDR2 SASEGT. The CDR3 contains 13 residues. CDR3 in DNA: TGTGCCAGCAGTGAAACCTGGACATCCGAGCAGTACTTC. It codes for CASSETWTSEQYF.

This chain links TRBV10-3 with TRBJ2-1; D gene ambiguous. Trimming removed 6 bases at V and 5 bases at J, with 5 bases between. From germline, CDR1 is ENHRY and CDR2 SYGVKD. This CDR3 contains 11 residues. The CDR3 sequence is CAISKNNEQFF. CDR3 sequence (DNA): TGTGCCATCAGCAAAAACAATGAGCAGTTCTTC.

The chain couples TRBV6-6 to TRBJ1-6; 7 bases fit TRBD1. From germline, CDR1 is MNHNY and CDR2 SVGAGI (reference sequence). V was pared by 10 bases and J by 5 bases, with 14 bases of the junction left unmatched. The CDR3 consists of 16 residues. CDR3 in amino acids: CATSTWQGGDNSPLHF. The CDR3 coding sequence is TGTGCCACCTCTACGTGGCAGGGGGGGGATAATTCACCCCTCCACTTT.

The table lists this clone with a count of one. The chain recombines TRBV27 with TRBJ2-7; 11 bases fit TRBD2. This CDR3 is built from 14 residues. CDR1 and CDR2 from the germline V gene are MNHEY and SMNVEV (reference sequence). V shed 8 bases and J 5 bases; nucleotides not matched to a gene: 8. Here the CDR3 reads CASGRTSGSHEQYF. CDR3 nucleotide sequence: TGTGCCAGCGGACGCACTAGCGGGAGTCACGAGCAGTACTTC.

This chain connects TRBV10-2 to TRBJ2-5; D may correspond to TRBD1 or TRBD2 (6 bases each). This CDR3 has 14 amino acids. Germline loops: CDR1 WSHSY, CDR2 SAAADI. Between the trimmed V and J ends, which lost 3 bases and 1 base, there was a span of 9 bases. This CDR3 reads CASSEGGRQETQYF. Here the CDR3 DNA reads TGCGCCAGCAGTGAAGGGGGGCGCCAAGAGACCCAGTACTTC.

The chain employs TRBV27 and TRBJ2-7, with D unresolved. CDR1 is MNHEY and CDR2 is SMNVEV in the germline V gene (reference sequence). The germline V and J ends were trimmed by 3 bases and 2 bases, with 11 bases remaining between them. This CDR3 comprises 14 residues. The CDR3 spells CASSFLPGPYEQYF. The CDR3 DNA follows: TGTGCCAGCAGTTTTCTCCCTGGACCCTACGAGCAGTACTTC.

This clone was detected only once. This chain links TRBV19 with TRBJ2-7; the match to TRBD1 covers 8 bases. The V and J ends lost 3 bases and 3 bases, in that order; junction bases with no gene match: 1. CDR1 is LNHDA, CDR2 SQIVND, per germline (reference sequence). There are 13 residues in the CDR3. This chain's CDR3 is CASSITGGYEQYF. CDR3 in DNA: TGTGCCAGTAGTATTACAGGGGGCTACGAGCAGTACTTC.

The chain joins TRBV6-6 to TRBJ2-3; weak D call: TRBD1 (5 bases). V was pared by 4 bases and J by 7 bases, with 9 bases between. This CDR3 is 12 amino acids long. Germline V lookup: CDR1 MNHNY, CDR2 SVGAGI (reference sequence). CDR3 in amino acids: CASSSDTNTQYF. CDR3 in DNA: TGTGCCAGCAGTTCGGACACCAATACGCAGTATTTT.

The CDR3: CASRAGGWNQPQHF. The CDR3 nucleotides are TGTGCCAGCAGAGCAGGGGGTTGGAATCAGCCCCAGCATTTT. V is TRBV6-1 and J is TRBJ1-5, with 7 bases matching TRBD1. The germline CDR1 and CDR2 sequences are MNHNS and SASEGT. This CDR3 comprises 14 residues. The V and J ends lost 6 bases and 4 bases, in that order; junction bases with no gene match: 6.

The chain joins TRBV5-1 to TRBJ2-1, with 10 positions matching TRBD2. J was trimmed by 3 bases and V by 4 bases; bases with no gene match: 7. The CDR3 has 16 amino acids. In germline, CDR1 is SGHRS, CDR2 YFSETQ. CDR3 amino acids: CASSPVGLAVYNEQFF. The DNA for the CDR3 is TGCGCCAGCAGCCCCGTAGGACTAGCGGTCTACAATGAGCAGTTCTTC.

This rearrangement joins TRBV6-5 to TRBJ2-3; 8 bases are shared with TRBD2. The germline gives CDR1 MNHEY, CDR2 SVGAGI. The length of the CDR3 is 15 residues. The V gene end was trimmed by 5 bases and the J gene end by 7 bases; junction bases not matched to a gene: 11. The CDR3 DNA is TGTGCCAGCAGTCGTAGCGGGATAGGGCCAAATACGCAGTATTTT. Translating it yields CASSRSGIGPNTQYF.

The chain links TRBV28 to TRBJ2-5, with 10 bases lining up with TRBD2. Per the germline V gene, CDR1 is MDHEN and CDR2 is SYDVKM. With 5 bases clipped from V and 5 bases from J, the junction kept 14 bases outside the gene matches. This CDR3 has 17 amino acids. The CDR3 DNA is TGTGCCAGCAGTCCCCCTGGACTAGCGGCCCTAGGGGAGACCCAGTACTTC. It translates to CASSPPGLAALGETQYF.

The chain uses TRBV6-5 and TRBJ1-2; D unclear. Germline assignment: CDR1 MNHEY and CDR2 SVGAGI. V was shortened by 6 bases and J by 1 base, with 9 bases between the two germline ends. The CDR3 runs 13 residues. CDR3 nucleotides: TGTGCCAGCAGACATGGGCTTAACTATGGCTACACCTTC. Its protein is CASRHGLNYGYTF.

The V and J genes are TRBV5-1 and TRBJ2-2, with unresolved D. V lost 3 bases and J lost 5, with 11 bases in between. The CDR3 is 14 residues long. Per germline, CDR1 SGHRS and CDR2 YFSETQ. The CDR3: CASSSDPGTGELFF. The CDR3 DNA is TGCGCCAGCAGCTCGGATCCCGGGACCGGGGAGCTGTTTTTT.

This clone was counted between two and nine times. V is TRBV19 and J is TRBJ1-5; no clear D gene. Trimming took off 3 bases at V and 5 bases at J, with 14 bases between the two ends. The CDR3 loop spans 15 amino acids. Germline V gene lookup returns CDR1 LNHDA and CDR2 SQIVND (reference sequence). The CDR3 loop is CASSIPRLIYQPQHF. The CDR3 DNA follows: TGTGCCAGTAGTATCCCCCGGCTGATCTATCAGCCCCAGCATTTT.

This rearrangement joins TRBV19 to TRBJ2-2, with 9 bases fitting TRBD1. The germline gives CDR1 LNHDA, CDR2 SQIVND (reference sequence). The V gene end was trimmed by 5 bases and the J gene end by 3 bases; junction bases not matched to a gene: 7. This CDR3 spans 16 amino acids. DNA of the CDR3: TGTGCCAGTAGTTTTCAGACAGGGGGGGACACCGGGGAGCTGTTTTTT. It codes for CASSFQTGGDTGELFF.

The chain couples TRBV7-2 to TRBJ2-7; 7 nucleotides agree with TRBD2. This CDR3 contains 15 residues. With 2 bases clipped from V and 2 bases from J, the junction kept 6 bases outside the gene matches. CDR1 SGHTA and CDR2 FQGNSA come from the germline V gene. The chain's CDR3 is CASSLTSSGPYEQYF. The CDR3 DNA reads TGTGCCAGCAGCTTAACCTCTAGCGGCCCCTACGAGCAGTACTTC.

This CDR3 is CASSHPAGGRDTQYF. Here the CDR3 DNA reads TGCGCCAGCAGCCACCCAGCTGGCGGGAGGGATACGCAGTATTTT. The chain links TRBV4-1 to TRBJ2-3; 8 bases map to TRBD2. This CDR3 is 15 amino acids long. Germline loops: CDR1 MGHRA, CDR2 YSYEKL. V shed 3 bases, J shed 6 bases, and the junction held 8 bases outside the gene matches.

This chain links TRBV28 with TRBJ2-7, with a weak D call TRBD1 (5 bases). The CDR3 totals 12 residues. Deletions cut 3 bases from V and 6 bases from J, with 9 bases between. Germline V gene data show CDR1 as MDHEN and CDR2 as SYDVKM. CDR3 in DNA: TGTGCCAGCAGTTTGCTTGACAGCGAGCAGTACTTC. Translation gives CASSLLDSEQYF.

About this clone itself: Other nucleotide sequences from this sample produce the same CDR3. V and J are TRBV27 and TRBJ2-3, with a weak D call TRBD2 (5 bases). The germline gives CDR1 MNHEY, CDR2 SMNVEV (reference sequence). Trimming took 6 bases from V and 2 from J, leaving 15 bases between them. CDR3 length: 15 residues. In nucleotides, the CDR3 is TGTGCCAGCAGCGGGCTAGCACCTCACACAGATACGCAGTATTTT. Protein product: CASSGLAPHTDTQYF.